This T cell receptor beta chain was profiled in a study of blood T cell repertoires in COVID-19. In the study overall: Nucleic acid was either cDNA or gDNA, and it came from T cells, B-cell-depleted T cells, or PBMCs.

The V end was cut by 4 bases, the J end by 0 bases, with 9 bases between. This CDR3 has 14 amino acids. Per the germline V gene, CDR1 is SGHTA and CDR2 is FQGNSA. Produced via immunoSEQ multiplex PCR; TCRdb's table is partial and in-frame only. The table shows 9,500 to 15,000 clones, with about 88% occurring only once. The source material was peripheral blood. The clonotype originates from a man in his 70s with active COVID-19. The chain is built from TRBV7-2 and TRBJ1-2, with D unclear. The CDR3 reads CASSSFGANYGYTF. The CDR3 coding sequence is TGTGCCAGCAGCTCCTTCGGGGCTAACTATGGCTACACCTTC.